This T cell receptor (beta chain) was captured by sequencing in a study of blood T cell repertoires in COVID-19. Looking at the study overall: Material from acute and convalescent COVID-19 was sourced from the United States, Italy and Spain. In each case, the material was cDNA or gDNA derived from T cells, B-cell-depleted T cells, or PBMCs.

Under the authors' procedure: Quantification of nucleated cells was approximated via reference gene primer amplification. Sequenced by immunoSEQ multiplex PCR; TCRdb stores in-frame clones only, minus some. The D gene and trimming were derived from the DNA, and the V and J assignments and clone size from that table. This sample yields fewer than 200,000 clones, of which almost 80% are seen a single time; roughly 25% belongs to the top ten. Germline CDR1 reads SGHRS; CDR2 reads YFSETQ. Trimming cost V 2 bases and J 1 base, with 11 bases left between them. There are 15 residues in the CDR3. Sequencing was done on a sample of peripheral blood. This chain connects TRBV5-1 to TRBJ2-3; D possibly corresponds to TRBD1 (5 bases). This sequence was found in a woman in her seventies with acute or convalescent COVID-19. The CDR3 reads CASSFQGAGTDTQYF. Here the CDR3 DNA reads TGCGCCAGCAGCTTCCAGGGCGCGGGCACAGATACGCAGTATTTT.